A selection of T cell receptor beta chains follows, all from one sample in a study of blood T cell repertoires in COVID-19. Assay used: immunoSEQ multiplex PCR; TCRdb lists only in-frame clones, some missing. Of some 330,000 clones listed, approximately 89% are singletons. Sequenced input: PBMCs or T cells enriched from blood (not recorded which). The receptors here all came from a man aged 25 to 45 who had recovered from COVID-19. Each CDR3 is given with its conserved first and last residue. The D gene is left open where the match is weak. Size is omitted from some rows. Given values are once, few, many or a class for expanded clones.

D gene,V gene,clone size,J gene,CDR3 protein,CDR3 DNA
NA,TRBV7-7,NA,TRBJ2-5,CASSLGHQETQYF,TGTGCCAGCAGCTTAGGGCACCAAGAGACCCAGTACTTC
TRBD1,TRBV6-5,NA,TRBJ1-4,CASSSDRGSVKLFF,TGTGCCAGCAGTTCTGACAGGGGCAGCGTAAAACTGTTTTTT
NA,TRBV7-9,few,TRBJ1-4,CASSLSGANDAKLFF,TGTGCCAGCAGCTTATCGGGAGCTAATGACGCAAAACTGTTTTTT
TRBD1,TRBV4-1,NA,TRBJ1-2,CASSQDTDRGPYGYTF,TGCGCCAGCAGCCAAGATACTGACAGGGGGCCTTATGGCTACACCTTC
NA,TRBV19,NA,TRBJ2-5,CASTPGTSNWETQYF,TGTGCCAGTACCCCCGGGACTTCGAACTGGGAGACCCAGTACTTC
NA,TRBV6-6,NA,TRBJ2-4,CASSYSRGADIQYF,TGTGCCAGCAGTTACAGCCGGGGGGCGGACATTCAGTACTTC
NA,TRBV6-5,NA,TRBJ1-2,CASSHERAYVYGYTF,TGTGCCAGCAGCCACGAGCGGGCCTATGTCTATGGCTACACCTTC
NA,TRBV19,NA,TRBJ1-3,CASSIRGTGNTIYF,TGTGCCAGTAGTATCCGGGGGACTGGAAACACCATATATTTT
TRBD2,TRBV5-1,NA,TRBJ2-1,CASSLTSGYDEQFF,TGCGCCAGCAGCTTGACTAGCGGATATGATGAGCAGTTCTTC
NA,TRBV5-5,few,TRBJ2-5,CASSSALETQYF,TGTGCCAGCAGCTCCGCGTTAGAGACCCAGTACTTC
TRBD1,TRBV7-8,NA,TRBJ2-2,CASSPRTGTNTGELFF,TGTGCCAGCAGCCCGAGGACAGGGACGAACACCGGGGAGCTGTTTTTT
TRBD1,TRBV19,NA,TRBJ1-2,CATRPDRGRAYGYTF,TGTGCCACCCGACCCGACAGGGGGCGAGCCTATGGCTACACCTTC
TRBD1,TRBV6-1,NA,TRBJ2-7,CASSENRDRLTYEQYF,TGTGCCAGCAGTGAAAACCGGGACAGGCTAACCTACGAGCAGTACTTC
NA,TRBV7-2,NA,TRBJ2-1,CASSLGPADEQFF,TGTGCCAGCAGCTTAGGGCCCGCCGATGAGCAGTTCTTC
TRBD2,TRBV14,NA,TRBJ2-3,CASSALAGTDTQYF,TGTGCCAGCAGCGCTCTAGCGGGCACAGATACGCAGTATTTT
NA,TRBV5-1,NA,TRBJ1-1,CASARGEVNTEAFF,TGCGCCAGCGCCAGAGGGGAGGTGAACACTGAAGCTTTCTTT
TRBD1,TRBV5-6,NA,TRBJ1-1,CASSLEYATGVALNTEAFF,TGTGCCAGCAGCTTGGAGTACGCCACAGGGGTCGCGTTGAACACTGAAGCTTTCTTT
TRBD1,TRBV9,NA,TRBJ2-3,CASSVASTGTGKDTQYF,TGTGCCAGCAGCGTAGCCTCTACCGGGACAGGGAAAGATACGCAGTATTTT
NA,TRBV5-4,NA,TRBJ1-5,CASSFWGGNQPQHF,TGTGCCAGCAGCTTTTGGGGGGGCAATCAGCCCCAGCATTTT
NA,TRBV24-1,NA,TRBJ2-1,CATSDLRRANEQFF,TGTGCCACCAGTGATTTGCGGCGGGCCAATGAGCAGTTCTTC
NA,TRBV5-3,NA,TRBJ2-7,CARSCVPGTQTYEQYF,TGTGCCAGAAGCTGTGTACCCGGGACACAAACCTACGAGCAGTACTTC
TRBD1,TRBV4-1,NA,TRBJ2-5,CASSPRDRGRLETQYF,TGCGCCAGCAGCCCACGGGACAGGGGACGATTAGAGACCCAGTACTTC
TRBD2,TRBV2,NA,TRBJ2-7,CASSGDGTSGSLPYEQYF,TGTGCCAGCAGTGGGGACGGGACTAGCGGGTCACTCCCCTACGAGCAGTACTTC
NA,TRBV30,NA,TRBJ2-5,CARKSGGGGQETQYF,TGTGCCCGCAAATCAGGGGGAGGTGGCCAAGAGACCCAGTACTTC
NA,TRBV4-1,NA,TRBJ1-6,CASSQEVSWGQDSPLHF,TGCGCCAGCAGCCAAGAGGTATCGTGGGGGCAGGATTCACCCCTCCACTTT
NA,TRBV7-2,NA,TRBJ1-2,CASSLIAVINYGYTF,TGTGCCAGCAGCTTAATCGCAGTTATTAACTATGGCTACACCTTC
NA,TRBV5-4,NA,TRBJ1-4,CASSLRDLSNEKLFF,TGTGCCAGCAGCTTGCGGGATTTGTCTAATGAAAAACTGTTTTTT
TRBD1,TRBV18,once,TRBJ1-5,CASSPSTGTGGNQPQHF,TGTGCCAGCTCACCGTCTACCGGGACAGGGGGCAATCAGCCCCAGCATTTT
TRBD2,TRBV5-6,NA,TRBJ2-1,CASSFGLVGNEQFF,TGTGCCAGCAGCTTCGGACTAGTGGGCAATGAGCAGTTCTTC
NA,TRBV19,NA,TRBJ1-4,CASSFTSGTRNEKLFF,TGTGCCAGTAGTTTCACCTCCGGGACAAGAAATGAAAAACTGTTTTTT
NA,TRBV6-4,NA,TRBJ1-2,CASSDYLPGYTF,TGTGCCAGCAGTGATTATCTCCCTGGCTACACCTTC
NA,TRBV6-5,NA,TRBJ1-6,CASSYEIRYNSPLHF,TGTGCCAGCAGTTACGAGATCCGTTATAATTCACCCCTCCACTTT
NA,TRBV5-1,once,TRBJ1-4,CASSAGNNEKLFF,TGCGCCAGCAGCGCCGGGAATAATGAAAAACTGTTTTTT
NA,TRBV27,NA,TRBJ1-1,CASSPRGGLTEAFF,TGTGCCAGCAGTCCCCGCGGGGGCTTGACTGAAGCTTTCTTT
NA,TRBV6-2/TRBV6-3,NA,TRBJ2-1,CASSYSYYNEQFF,TGTGCCAGCAGTTATAGTTACTACAATGAGCAGTTCTTC
TRBD1,TRBV27,many,TRBJ1-4,CASRRGGAGEKLFF,TGTGCCAGCAGACGAGGGGGCGCGGGTGAAAAACTGTTTTTT